This T cell receptor (beta chain) appears in the sequencing data of a study of T-cell reconstitution after alpha-beta-depleted transplantation in children. Findings of the study overall: T-cell numbers and diversity, one year after transplant, stemmed largely from T cells that were newly produced. About two months after transplant, alpha-beta T cells reportedly came from several hundred expanded graft clones.

A library of TCRbeta sequences, prepared with unique molecular identifiers, was generated. TCRdb re-derived calls from the PCR reads in MiXCR, one entry per CDR3 protein. The table lists around 300,000 distinct CDR3 sequences, around 25% of them singletons, with 10% to 11% in the top ten. This clonotype was seen a handful of times. The antigen is unknown. Sequenced here: PBMCs, mostly from graft donor cells, sampled 180 days after TCRalphabeta/CD19-depleted stem cell transplant. The clonotype was recovered from a male patient under 18 who had a stem cell transplant for acute lymphoblastic leukemia, so the T cells may come from the graft donor.

The CDR3 sequence: CASSPKGGKNTEAFF. In nucleotides, the CDR3 is TGCGCCAGCAGCCCCAAAGGGGGGAAGAACACTGAAGCTTTCTTT. The genes are TRBV5-1 and TRBJ1-1; D possibly corresponds to TRBD1 (6 bases). This CDR3 is 15 amino acids long. The germline CDR1 and CDR2 sequences are SGHRS and YFSETQ. V was shortened by 4 bases and J by 1 base, with 14 bases between the two germline ends.